This paragraph reports one T cell receptor (beta chain). The CDR3 length is 14 residues. Germline CDR1 SGHVS, CDR2 FNYEAQ. V was pared by 0 bases and J by 3 bases, with 9 bases between. These data are taken from a study of blood T cell repertoires in COVID-19. About the study: The samples span acute and convalescent COVID-19 from the United States, Italy and Spain. PBMCs, B-cell-depleted T cells, or T cells were the source of the cDNA or gDNA that made up the material.

Study processing details: It was from reference gene primer amplification that nucleated cell counts were estimated. Measured with immunoSEQ multiplex PCR; TCRdb has only the in-frame clones, and not every one. V and J calls and clone size come straight from that table; D and trimming were deduced from the DNA. The data hold 190,000 or so clones, with about 86% observed a single time. Sequencing was carried out using peripheral blood. The sequence derives from a woman between 18 and 29 years old who had recovered from COVID-19. The V and J genes are TRBV7-6 and TRBJ2-7; D call uncertain. The DNA of the CDR3 is TGTGCCAGCAGCTTAGCGTCTGGCAGCTACGAGCAGTACTTC. Its protein is CASSLASGSYEQYF.